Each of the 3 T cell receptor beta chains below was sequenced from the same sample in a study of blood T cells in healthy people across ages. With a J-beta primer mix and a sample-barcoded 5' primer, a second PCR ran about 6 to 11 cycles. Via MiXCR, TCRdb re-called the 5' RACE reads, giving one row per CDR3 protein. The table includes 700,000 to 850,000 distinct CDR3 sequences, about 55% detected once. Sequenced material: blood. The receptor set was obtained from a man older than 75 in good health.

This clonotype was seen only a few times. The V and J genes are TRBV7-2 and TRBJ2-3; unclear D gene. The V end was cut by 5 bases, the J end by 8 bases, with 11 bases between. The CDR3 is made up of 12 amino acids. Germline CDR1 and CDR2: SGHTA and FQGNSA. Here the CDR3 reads CASSRRPGTQYF. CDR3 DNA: TGTGCCAGCAGCAGGCGCCCCGGTACGCAGTATTTT.

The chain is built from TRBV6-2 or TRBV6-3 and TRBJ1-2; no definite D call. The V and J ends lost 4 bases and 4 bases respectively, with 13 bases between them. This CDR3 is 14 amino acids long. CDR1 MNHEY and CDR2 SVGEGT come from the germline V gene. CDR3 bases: TGTGCCAGCAGTTCTGCGAGGGAAGGCTATGGCTACACCTTC. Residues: CASSSAREGYGYTF.

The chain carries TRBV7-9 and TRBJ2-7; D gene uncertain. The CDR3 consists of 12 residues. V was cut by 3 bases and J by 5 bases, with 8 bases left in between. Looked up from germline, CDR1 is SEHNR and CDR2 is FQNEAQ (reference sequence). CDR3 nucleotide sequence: TGTGCCAGCAGCTTTGGCGTCGACGAGCAGTACTTC. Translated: CASSFGVDEQYF.